The subject of this entry is one T cell receptor (beta chain). Its specific antigen is unknown. Base-call qualities are not available, and no considerably larger clone is one nucleotide away. This sample stems from a study of cytomegalovirus exposure and HLA in healthy donors (dated by TCRdb to 2017 to 2019). For the wider study: According to an earlier analysis of 587 of the donors, 150 million to 200 million T cells yielded 90 million to 130 million unique TCR beta sequences and about 300 Gb of sequence data. A later genetic analysis used genome-wide SNP genotypes for about three fifths of the 666 donors, treating that subset as a discovery cohort. Among some 410 genotyped donors of the cohort, an average of around 240,000 unique TCR beta nucleotide sequences were sequenced per donor, around 20% of them non-productive. In a later analysis, previously published TCR beta repertoires from some 640 donors were re-analyzed and high-resolution HLA genotyping was added so that TCR occurrence patterns could be studied. In an earlier analysis of a few hundred of the donors, high-throughput TCR beta sequencing was used to judge whether each TCR beta V gene segment behaved as functional or pseudogenic. The study was designed to test whether signatures of past pathogen exposure could be identified by cataloging public T cell receptors. A handful of DR-DQ haplotypes were handled as single units for association and clustering because linkage in the cohort was strong. The genetic ancestry cluster associated with self-reported Caucasian donors included over 65% of the roughly 400 genotyped donors. Class I and class II HLA loci were covered by the typing at four-digit resolution. Using immunosequencing, the study profiled T cell repertoires from 666 subjects and related those repertoires to cytomegalovirus serostatus. The number of typed donors differed by locus: 629-630 for A, B, C, DRB1 and DQB1; roughly 510 for DQA1; 606 for DPA1; and around 450 for DPB1. The later analysis used no new phenotypic data to find candidate immune exposures, relying instead on TCR beta sequences and their occurrence across donors. An early release that covered roughly 600 HLA-typed donors contained about 290 gigabases of sequencing data and approximately 85 million unique TCR sequences. All discovery cohort repertoires had been generated on a single sequencing platform. Donor age, sex, ethnicity and CMV serostatus were compiled alongside the repertoire data. The study combined high-throughput TCR immunosequencing, statistical association of individual TCRs with disease status, and machine learning to predict cytomegalovirus infection status. In addition to the first cohort of about 650 subjects, a separate validation cohort of 120 different subjects was used. Results and caveats for the whole study, not just this receptor: A cluster of highly shared sequence variants was judged likely to be a technical artifact of the sequencing pipeline. A further reported finding was that TCR beta sequences accurately predicted the HLA-A and HLA-B alleles for most subjects in the first cohort. About 17 rarely observed V segments, including chromosome 9 orphons, were excluded from the earlier analysis of about 610 of the donors because counts were too low. The authors suggested that the approach could potentially be extended to other disease states and immunological phenotypes. The classifier was reported to diagnose cytomegalovirus status with high specificity and sensitivity in both the original cohort and the validation cohort. In the study, around 160 TCR beta chains were listed as associated with cytomegalovirus. Roughly uniform sequencing depth across donors was assumed in presence/absence analyses, although this assumption may not hold. A later analysis reported that several top co-occurrence clusters appeared linked to parvovirus B19, influenza, CMV and Epstein-Barr virus. Three of the identified cytomegalovirus-associated TCR beta chains were confirmed in vitro to be specific for cytomegalovirus antigens. Specific HLA alleles were associated with 15,000 to 20,000 TCR beta sequences at a false discovery rate of 0.05 in a later analysis. An earlier analysis of approximately 600 of the donors showed that most TCR beta V segments appeared in productive rearrangements either about 90% or about 30% of the time, which broadly matched IMGT annotations. In a later analysis, TCR association rates were found to vary across HLA loci, with the most associated TCRs seen for DRB1 alleles and the fewest for HLA-C alleles. In a later genetic analysis, fewer N-insertions in productive TCRs were reported among donors in an Asian-associated ancestry cluster than the roughly 700-donor mean. When HLA alleles, especially DR and DQ, strongly co-occurred, TCR associations were difficult to assign to individual alleles. While some public TCRs were present in many individuals, most TCR sequences turned up only very rarely across donors. Compared with equally common non-associated chains, HLA-associated TCR beta chains in a later analysis were more clonally expanded and had lower generation probabilities. In a later analysis, most CMV-associated TCR beta chains were found to appear HLA-restricted, with HLA associations seemingly driven largely by CMV exposure. An association between a missense DCLRE1C variant and V-gene and J-gene trimming of TCR beta chains was found in a later genetic analysis and replicated in an independent cohort. The 87-base-pair reads could not distinguish some IMGT-functional V segments, including TRBV6-2 and TRBV6-3, so those segments were excluded. CMV serostatus was the only immune exposure information available for the cohort. Only TCR beta chains were sequenced in this cohort, and the absence of alpha or paired-chain data limited detectable features. Linkage disequilibrium might explain the correlated functional status among segregating V segments, but an unknown experimental factor could not be ruled out. Because HLA typing was missing for some donors at each locus, association tests included only the typed subset.

The cohort was made up of 666 healthy bone marrow donors. At the time of sampling, all cohort members were nominally healthy, though unrecorded immune exposures were likely present. The donor tested CMV seropositive, placing the donor among the 289 seropositive members of the cohort. Every donor gave a peripheral blood sample, and the peripheral blood mononuclear cells from that sample were used for TCR beta sequencing. The Qiagen DNeasy Blood Extraction Kit was used to extract genomic DNA from the blood cell samples. The library was generated by the immunoSEQ multiplex PCR assay. For the multiplex PCR, a mixture combining 60 forward primers for TCR Vbeta segments and 13 reverse primers for TCR Jbeta segments was used. The CDR3 region of rearranged TCR beta genes was amplified from genomic DNA by a multiplex PCR assay. The Illumina HiSeq System was used to sequence the amplified TCR beta libraries as 87-base-pair reads. Per the authors' processing: A later analysis tallied roughly 78 million unique TCR beta chains across the 700 or so repertoires, and around 12 million of those chains were shared by two or more donors. Raw reads were error-corrected and collapsed into unique sequences by a nearest-neighbor algorithm in which closely related sequences were merged to remove PCR and sequencing errors. CDR3 sequences were aligned to IMGT reference sequences to assign V, D and J gene segments. For a sequence to be retained, at least a six-nucleotide match to both a V gene segment and a J gene segment was required. A rearrangement was called productive if the CDR3 had no stop codons and remained in frame with V and J, and every other rearrangement was called non-productive. Following IMGT convention, CDR3 was defined as the stretch from the second conserved V-encoded cysteine to the conserved J-encoded phenylalanine. In an earlier analysis of around 640 of the donors, sequences lacking an unambiguous match to a single V gene segment were excluded. An earlier analysis of 587 of the donors called V segments functional above 56.7% productive rearrangements and segregating when the between-donor standard deviation exceeded 5%. To diagnose cytomegalovirus status from the catalog of TCR beta chain sequences, a statistical classification framework was built. A later analysis assigned V and J genes by comparing TCR nucleotide sequences with IMGT/GENE-DB human TR gene sequences. The TCRdist pipeline was used in a later analysis to assign CDR3 sequences and most-parsimonious VDJ recombination scenarios. A later analysis defined each TCR beta chain by its CDR3 amino acid sequence plus V-gene family, and excluded reads lacking a unique V-gene family. In a later analysis, 550 to 650 highly shared, low-generation-probability nucleotide sequences were removed to address suspected cross-contamination and a sequencing artifact. In a later analysis, a clonal expansion index was calculated for each public chain from normalized within-repertoire ranks of inferred template counts. In a later analysis, generation probabilities were computed using a VDJ recombination model fitted to out-of-frame rearrangements, and the results were checked against IGoR. In a later analysis, hypergeometric tests were used to score TCR-TCR, TCR-HLA and TCR-CMV co-occurrence, with a repertoire-size bias correction applied to TCR pairs. To estimate false discovery rates, a later analysis permuted the HLA or CMV assignments 20 times. In a later analysis, co-occurring TCRs were grouped using DBSCAN, with TCRdist sequence similarity added in when clustering inside HLA-allele-positive subsets. Repertoires with fewer than 30,000 or more than 120,000 public chains were left out of co-occurrence clustering, as were several repertoires with anomalous nucleotide sharing. TCRdb limited this immuneACCESS table to in-frame rearrangements with V and J called. A share of clones is missing; checked studies link under half to unresolved V genes, and the rest is unexplained. V, J and clone size derive from that table, while D and trimming were established from the DNA sequence. The sample table contains around 130,000 clones; only one count was recorded for 65% to 75% of them. The ten largest clonotypes hold 6.5% to 8% of the sample.

Via the germline V gene, CDR1 is SGHTA and CDR2 FQGNSA. Trimming removed 5 bases from V and 7 bases from J, leaving 20 bases between the germline ends. Measured from the cysteine to the phenylalanine, the CDR3 is 15 residues long. The read is trimmed to its CDR3 DNA, 45 bases read in frame from base 1. The V and J genes are TRBV7-2 and TRBJ2-5; the D gene lacks a confident call. Sample: PBMCs. The origin of this receptor is a middle-aged man in good health and CMV-seropositive. The nucleotide sequence reads TGTGCCAGCAGCGCTGCAGGCCGATTTTTGGGGACCCAGTACTTC. Its product reads: CASSAAGRFLGTQYF.